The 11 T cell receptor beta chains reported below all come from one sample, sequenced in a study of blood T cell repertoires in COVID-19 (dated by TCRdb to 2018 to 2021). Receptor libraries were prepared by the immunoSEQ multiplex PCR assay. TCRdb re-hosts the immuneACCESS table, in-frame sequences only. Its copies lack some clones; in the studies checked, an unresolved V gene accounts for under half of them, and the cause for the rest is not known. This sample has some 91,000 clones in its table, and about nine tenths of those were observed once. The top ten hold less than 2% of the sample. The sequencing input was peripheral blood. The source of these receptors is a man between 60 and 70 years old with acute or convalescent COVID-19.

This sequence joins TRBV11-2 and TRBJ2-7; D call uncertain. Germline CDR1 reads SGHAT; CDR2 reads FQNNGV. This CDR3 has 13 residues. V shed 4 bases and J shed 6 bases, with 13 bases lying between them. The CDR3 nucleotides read TGTGCCAGCAGCTCGATAACAAGAGGCGAGCAGTACGTC. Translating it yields CASSSITRGEQYV.

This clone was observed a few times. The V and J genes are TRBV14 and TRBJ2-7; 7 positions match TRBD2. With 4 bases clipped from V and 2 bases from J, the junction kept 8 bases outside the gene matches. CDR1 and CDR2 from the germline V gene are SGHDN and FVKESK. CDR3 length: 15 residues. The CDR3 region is CASSRGRAPTYEQYF. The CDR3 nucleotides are TGTGCCAGCAGCCGGGGGAGGGCCCCCACCTACGAGCAGTACTTC.

The CDR3 bases are TGTGCCAGCAGTGAACAGGGACAGGGGTACGAGCAGTACGTC. Its protein is CASSEQGQGYEQYV. J is TRBJ2-7 and V is TRBV2; 10 nucleotides match TRBD1. CDR3 size: 14 residues. Germline loops: CDR1 SNHLY, CDR2 FYNNEI. V was pared by 2 bases and J by 4 bases, with 2 bases of the junction left unmatched.

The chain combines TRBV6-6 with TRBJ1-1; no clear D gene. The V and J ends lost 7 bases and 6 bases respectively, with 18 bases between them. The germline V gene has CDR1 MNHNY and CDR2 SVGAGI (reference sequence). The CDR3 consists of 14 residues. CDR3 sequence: CASTAGGERSEAFF. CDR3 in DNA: TGTGCCAGCACCGCCGGCGGAGAAAGGTCTGAAGCTTTCTTT.

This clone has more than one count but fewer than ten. CDR3: CASSPLPGTGANTEAFF. CDR3 bases: TGTGCCAGCAGCCCCCTTCCCGGGACAGGGGCGAACACTGAAGCTTTCTTT. The chain uses TRBV27 and TRBJ1-1; TRBD1 agrees at 10 bases. Germline-derived CDR1 and CDR2 are MNHEY and SMNVEV (reference sequence). Losses at the gene ends were 6 bases for V and 1 base for J; bases not matched to a gene: 11. This CDR3 is built from 17 residues.

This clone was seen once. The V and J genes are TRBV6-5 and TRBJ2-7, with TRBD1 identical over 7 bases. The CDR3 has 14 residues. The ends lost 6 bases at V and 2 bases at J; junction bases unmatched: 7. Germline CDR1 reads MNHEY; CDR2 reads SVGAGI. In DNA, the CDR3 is TGTGCCAGCAGCCTGCACAGGGGAGCCTACGAGCAGTACTTC. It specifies CASSLHRGAYEQYF.

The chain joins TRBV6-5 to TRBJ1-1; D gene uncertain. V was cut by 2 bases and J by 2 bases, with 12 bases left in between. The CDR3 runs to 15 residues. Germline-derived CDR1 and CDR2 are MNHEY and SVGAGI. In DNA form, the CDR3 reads TGTGCCAGCAGTTACCACCGGACTACTAACACTGAAGCTTTCTTT. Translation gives CASSYHRTTNTEAFF.

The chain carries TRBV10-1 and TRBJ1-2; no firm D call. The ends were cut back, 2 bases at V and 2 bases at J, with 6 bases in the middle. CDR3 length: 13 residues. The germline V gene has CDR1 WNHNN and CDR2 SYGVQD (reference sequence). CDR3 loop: CASSESGNYGYTF. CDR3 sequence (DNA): TGCGCCAGCAGTGAGAGCGGAAACTATGGCTACACCTTC.

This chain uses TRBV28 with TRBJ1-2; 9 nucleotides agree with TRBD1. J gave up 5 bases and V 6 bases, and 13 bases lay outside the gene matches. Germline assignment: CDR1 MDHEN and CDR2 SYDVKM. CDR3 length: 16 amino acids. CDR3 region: CASRGYGTGRAYGYTF. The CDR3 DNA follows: TGTGCCAGCAGGGGATATGGGACAGGGCGAGCGTATGGCTACACCTTC.

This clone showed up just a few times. The CDR3 loop reads CASSLRTGSYLTEAFF. For the CDR3, the DNA is TGTGCCAGCTCACTCAGGACAGGGTCATACCTCACTGAAGCTTTCTTT. The genes are TRBV18 and TRBJ1-1; TRBD1 agrees at 8 bases. The CDR3 length is 16 residues. CDR1 is KGHSH, CDR2 LQKENI, per germline. V dropped 4 bases and J dropped 4; count of bases not matched to a gene: 11.

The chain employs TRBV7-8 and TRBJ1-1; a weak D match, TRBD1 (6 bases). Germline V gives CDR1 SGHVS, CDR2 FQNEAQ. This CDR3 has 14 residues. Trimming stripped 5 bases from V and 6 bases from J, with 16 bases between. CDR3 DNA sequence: TGTGCCAGCAGCGTCAGGGGTCATGGAGCTGAAGCTTTCTTT. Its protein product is CASSVRGHGAEAFF.